A selection of T cell receptor beta chains follows, all from one sample in a study of blood T cells in healthy people across ages. TCRdb reprocessed the 5' RACE reads via MiXCR and lists one record per CDR3 protein. This table has about 640,000 distinct CDR3 sequences, 58% appearing once. The sequenced sample was blood. Every receptor here comes from a man in his sixties in good health. The CDR3 runs from the conserved cysteine through the conserved F or W. The D gene is left open where the match is weak. Clone sizes are given selectively: once, few, many, or a class where the clone is expanded.

D gene: TRBD1
J gene: TRBJ2-3
clone size: .
V gene: TRBV9
CDR3 protein: CASSVGGQGATDTQYF
CDR3 DNA: TGTGCCAGCAGCGTAGGAGGACAGGGGGCTACAGATACGCAGTATTTT

D gene: .
J gene: TRBJ2-5
clone size: .
V gene: TRBV29-1
CDR3 protein: CSVEGQSPGAQYF
CDR3 DNA: TGCAGCGTTGAAGGTCAGTCCCCGGGGGCCCAGTACTTC

D gene: .
J gene: TRBJ2-4
clone size: .
V gene: TRBV5-1
CDR3 protein: CASSLGIESVGQYF
CDR3 DNA: TGCGCCAGCAGCTTGGGCATCGAATCCGTGGGGCAGTACTTC

D gene: TRBD2
J gene: TRBJ2-1
clone size: .
V gene: TRBV29-1
CDR3 protein: CSVAGLAGGPNEQFF
CDR3 DNA: TGCAGCGTTGCGGGACTAGCGGGGGGCCCCAATGAGCAGTTCTTC

D gene: .
J gene: TRBJ2-7
clone size: .
V gene: TRBV10-3
CDR3 protein: CAISEGPGTGVYEQYF
CDR3 DNA: TGTGCCATCAGTGAAGGCCCCGGGACTGGGGTCTACGAGCAGTACTTC

D gene: .
J gene: TRBJ2-5
clone size: .
V gene: TRBV20-1
CDR3 protein: CSAGGGGRPYQETLYF
CDR3 DNA: TGCAGTGCTGGGGGCGGGGGCCGACCCTACCAAGAGACCCTGTACTTC

D gene: .
J gene: TRBJ1-5
clone size: few
V gene: TRBV20-1
CDR3 protein: CSAKGQGPNQPQHF
CDR3 DNA: TGCAGTGCTAAGGGGCAGGGTCCCAATCAGCCCCAGCATTTT

D gene: .
J gene: TRBJ1-4
clone size: .
V gene: TRBV6-5
CDR3 protein: CASSRAGGSREKLFF
CDR3 DNA: TGTGCCAGCAGCCGCGCTGGGGGGTCCAGGGAAAAACTGTTTTTT

D gene: TRBD1
J gene: TRBJ2-7
clone size: many
V gene: TRBV25-1
CDR3 protein: CASTGQGYEQYF
CDR3 DNA: TGTGCCAGCACGGGACAGGGCTACGAGCAGTACTTC

D gene: .
J gene: TRBJ2-2
clone size: few
V gene: TRBV12-3/TRBV12-4
CDR3 protein: CASSLTSAGELFF
CDR3 DNA: TGTGCCAGCAGTCTGACAAGCGCCGGGGAGCTGTTTTTT

D gene: .
J gene: TRBJ2-3
clone size: .
V gene: TRBV24-1
CDR3 protein: CATSDPRGTPSTDTQYF
CDR3 DNA: TGTGCCACCAGTGATCCAAGAGGGACACCAAGCACAGATACGCAGTATTTT

D gene: TRBD2
J gene: TRBJ2-5
clone size: .
V gene: TRBV12-3/TRBV12-4
CDR3 protein: CASSESRQRGAQETQYF
CDR3 DNA: TGTGCCAGCAGCGAGAGTCGTCAGCGGGGGGCCCAAGAGACCCAGTACTTC

D gene: TRBD2
J gene: TRBJ2-5
clone size: .
V gene: TRBV15
CDR3 protein: CATSREGTSSETQYF
CDR3 DNA: TGTGCCACCAGCAGAGAGGGGACTAGCTCCGAGACCCAGTACTTC

D gene: .
J gene: TRBJ1-4
clone size: .
V gene: TRBV6-5
CDR3 protein: CASSWDRSNEKLFF
CDR3 DNA: TGTGCCAGCAGTTGGGATCGTTCTAATGAAAAACTGTTTTTT

D gene: TRBD1
J gene: TRBJ1-4
clone size: .
V gene: TRBV7-9
CDR3 protein: CASSRGPGQFGSNEKLFF
CDR3 DNA: TGTGCCAGCAGCCGGGGACCGGGACAGTTCGGTTCTAATGAAAAACTGTTTTTT

D gene: .
J gene: TRBJ2-7
clone size: few
V gene: TRBV18
CDR3 protein: CASSFDTESQYF
CDR3 DNA: TGTGCCAGCTCATTTGACACGGAAAGCCAGTACTTC

D gene: .
J gene: TRBJ1-6
clone size: .
V gene: TRBV4-1
CDR3 protein: CASSQRGNSYNSPLHF
CDR3 DNA: TGCGCCAGCAGCCAAAGGGGGAACTCCTATAATTCACCCCTCCACTTT

D gene: .
J gene: TRBJ2-1
clone size: .
V gene: TRBV29-1
CDR3 protein: CSGTQGYGEQFF
CDR3 DNA: TGCAGCGGAACGCAGGGGTACGGTGAGCAGTTCTTC

D gene: TRBD1
J gene: TRBJ1-1
clone size: many
V gene: TRBV13
CDR3 protein: CASSPRDSLNTEAFF
CDR3 DNA: TGTGCCAGCAGCCCAAGGGACAGCCTGAACACTGAAGCTTTCTTT

D gene: TRBD2
J gene: TRBJ2-1
clone size: .
V gene: TRBV20-1
CDR3 protein: CSASKRGGHNEQFF
CDR3 DNA: TGCAGTGCTTCAAAGCGGGGGGGCCACAATGAGCAGTTCTTC

D gene: .
J gene: TRBJ1-6
clone size: many
V gene: TRBV7-2
CDR3 protein: CASSSPDSPLHF
CDR3 DNA: TGTGCCAGCAGCTCCCCCGATTCACCCCTCCACTTT

D gene: TRBD2
J gene: TRBJ2-5
clone size: .
V gene: TRBV6-2/TRBV6-3
CDR3 protein: CASIYGTSGTQYF
CDR3 DNA: TGTGCCAGCATTTACGGTACTAGCGGGACCCAGTACTTC

D gene: .
J gene: TRBJ2-6
clone size: many
V gene: TRBV3-1
CDR3 protein: CASSPQAAASGANVLTF
CDR3 DNA: TGTGCCAGCAGCCCCCAGGCCGCTGCCTCTGGGGCCAACGTCCTGACTTTC

D gene: .
J gene: TRBJ2-7
clone size: few
V gene: TRBV2
CDR3 protein: CASSEGPAAYEQYF
CDR3 DNA: TGTGCCAGCAGTGAAGGGCCGGCGGCCTACGAGCAGTACTTC

D gene: TRBD2
J gene: TRBJ2-1
clone size: once
V gene: TRBV4-1
CDR3 protein: CASSQRRGGPLDEQFF
CDR3 DNA: TGCGCCAGCAGCCAAAGGCGGGGGGGCCCCTTGGATGAGCAGTTCTTC

D gene: .
J gene: TRBJ2-7
clone size: .
V gene: TRBV10-3
CDR3 protein: CAISVVVGNSYEQYF
CDR3 DNA: TGTGCCATCAGTGTCGTCGTAGGCAACTCCTACGAGCAGTACTTC

D gene: .
J gene: TRBJ2-1
clone size: .
V gene: TRBV5-1
CDR3 protein: CASSLVYDGNEQFF
CDR3 DNA: TGCGCCAGCAGCCTAGTATACGACGGCAATGAGCAGTTCTTC

D gene: .
J gene: TRBJ2-3
clone size: .
V gene: TRBV27
CDR3 protein: CASSFGSNADTQYF
CDR3 DNA: TGTGCCAGCTCCTTCGGGAGTAATGCAGATACGCAGTATTTT

D gene: .
J gene: TRBJ2-6
clone size: .
V gene: TRBV5-1
CDR3 protein: CASSLQIGRFSGANVLTF
CDR3 DNA: TGCGCCAGCAGCTTGCAGATCGGGCGGTTCTCTGGGGCCAACGTCCTGACTTTC

D gene: .
J gene: TRBJ2-3
clone size: many
V gene: TRBV11-2
CDR3 protein: CASSLGTRGTDTQYF
CDR3 DNA: TGTGCCAGCAGCTTAGGGACCAGGGGTACAGATACGCAGTATTTT

D gene: .
J gene: TRBJ2-1
clone size: many
V gene: TRBV5-1
CDR3 protein: CASSQGGSTYNEQFF
CDR3 DNA: TGCGCCAGCAGCCAAGGCGGCTCGACCTACAATGAGCAGTTCTTC

D gene: TRBD1
J gene: TRBJ2-5
clone size: .
V gene: TRBV6-5
CDR3 protein: CASGTGSATQYF
CDR3 DNA: TGTGCCAGTGGGACAGGTTCGGCGACCCAGTACTTC

D gene: .
J gene: TRBJ1-1
clone size: once
V gene: TRBV6-5
CDR3 protein: CASSYSEENTEAFF
CDR3 DNA: TGTGCCAGCAGTTACTCCGAGGAGAACACTGAAGCTTTCTTT

D gene: .
J gene: TRBJ1-2
clone size: .
V gene: TRBV20-1
CDR3 protein: CSARDGNKGALLYGYTF
CDR3 DNA: TGCAGTGCTAGAGATGGAAACAAGGGCGCCCTCCTCTATGGCTACACCTTC

D gene: TRBD2
J gene: TRBJ2-5
clone size: .
V gene: TRBV6-1
CDR3 protein: CASSEDLAGGRYQETQYF
CDR3 DNA: TGTGCCAGCAGTGAAGATCTAGCGGGGGGCCGGTACCAAGAGACCCAGTACTTC

D gene: .
J gene: TRBJ2-1
clone size: .
V gene: TRBV18
CDR3 protein: CASSPRPRDASSYNEQFF
CDR3 DNA: TGTGCCAGCTCACCACGTCCCCGGGACGCAAGCTCCTACAATGAGCAGTTCTTC

D gene: .
J gene: TRBJ2-7
clone size: .
V gene: TRBV5-1
CDR3 protein: CASSFWENEQYF
CDR3 DNA: TGCGCCAGCAGCTTCTGGGAAAATGAGCAGTACTTC

D gene: .
J gene: TRBJ2-5
clone size: .
V gene: TRBV4-1
CDR3 protein: CASSSNREWETQYF
CDR3 DNA: TGCGCCAGCAGCTCGAACAGGGAGTGGGAGACCCAGTACTTC

D gene: .
J gene: TRBJ1-5
clone size: .
V gene: TRBV7-2
CDR3 protein: CASSLGDGNSNQPQHF
CDR3 DNA: TGTGCCAGCAGCTTAGGTGACGGAAATAGCAATCAGCCCCAGCATTTT

D gene: TRBD1
J gene: TRBJ2-1
clone size: few
V gene: TRBV16
CDR3 protein: CASSQPDRPLQQFF
CDR3 DNA: TGTGCCAGCAGCCAACCGGACAGGCCCTTACAGCAGTTCTTC